This paragraph reports one T cell receptor (beta chain). The data belong to a study of blood T cell repertoires in COVID-19. Overall study: The United States, Italy and Spain provided the acute and convalescent COVID-19 samples. Nucleic acid was either cDNA or gDNA, and it came from T cells, B-cell-depleted T cells, or PBMCs.

Germline V lookup: CDR1 SEHNR, CDR2 FQNEAQ (reference sequence). This CDR3 is 13 amino acids long. V lost 8 bases, J lost 1 base, and 6 bases lay in between. Study processing details: How many nucleated cells were present was estimated from reference gene primer amplification. Sequencing used immunoSEQ multiplex PCR; TCRdb keeps in-frame clones, though not all of them. That table gives V, J and clone size, and the DNA gave D and trimming. The table has about 14,000 clones, roughly 86% seen once; the top ten hold 52%. This receptor was obtained from a man aged 55 to 70 with acute or convalescent COVID-19. Sequenced material: peripheral blood. This sequence joins TRBV7-9 and TRBJ2-6; tentatively, D is TRBD2 (6 bases). The CDR3 is CASRGSGANVLTF. The CDR3 DNA reads as TGTGCCAGCCGGGGGTCTGGGGCCAACGTCCTGACTTTC.